By proportion, the clone carrying this T cell receptor (beta chain) is medium-sized. Each mixed lymphocyte reaction held 200,000 CFSE-labeled responders and 200,000 irradiated violet-dye-labeled stimulators. The data were taken from a study of graft-versus-host responses after intestinal transplantation. The overall study: The recipients all started with anti-thymocyte globulin induction and then took tacrolimus and steroids for around three years.

Study observations and caveats: Some GvH clones were seen earlier in gut or blood, suggesting intestinal origin. Allograft graft-versus-host to host-versus-graft clonal ratios ran high in patients with graft-donor T cell macrochimerism.

The table came from immunoSEQ multiplex PCR; TCRdb's copy has only in-frame clones and leaves some out. There are about 22,000 clones in the sample; 55% to 70% occur only once, and 1% lies in the top ten. The trim removed 5 bases at V and 2 bases at J, leaving 8 bases unmatched. The CDR3 consists of 15 residues. CDR1 and CDR2 from the germline V gene are MNHEY and SVGAGI. The TCR comes from a human patient who received an intestinal transplant. The gene calls are TRBV6-5 and TRBJ1-2, with TRBD1 matching 7 bases. The specimen was alloreactive CD4+ T cells from a mixed lymphocyte reaction culture, collected before intestinal transplant. Subset: CFSE-low proliferating T cells sorted from roughly six-day pre-transplant mixed lymphocyte reaction (GvH or HvG direction). The CDR3: CASSRRGSGNYGYTF. CDR3 coding DNA: TGTGCCAGCAGTCGCAGGGGGTCTGGGAACTATGGCTACACCTTC.